Listed below are T cell receptor beta chains from one sample, sequenced in a study of radiotherapy plus CTLA-4 blockade in lung cancer. The assay was immunoSEQ multiplex PCR, and TCRdb's table has in-frame clones only and misses some. The sample has 75,000 or so clones; around 80% are singletons. The sequencing used peripheral blood, collected from a patient treated with radiotherapy plus ipilimumab. These TCRs come from a human donor with non-small cell lung cancer who had a complete response to radiotherapy plus ipilimumab. Each CDR3 is given with its conserved first and last residue. Each record gives: clone size, J gene, V gene, D gene, CDR3 protein, CDR3 DNA. The D gene is left open where the match is weak. Part of the rows lack a size; the others show once, few, many or a class for expanded clones.

. TRBJ1-1 TRBV5-4 . CAIGLGTEAFF TGTGCCATCGGCCTGGGTACTGAAGCTTTCTTT
. TRBJ2-3 TRBV15 . CATSRDQVTPLQREYF TGTGCCACCAGCAGAGATCAGGTTACTCCCCTCCAAAGGGAGTATTTT
. TRBJ1-5 TRBV27 TRBD1 CASSLQGTGWGRSNQPQHF TGTGCCAGCAGTTTACAAGGGACAGGGTGGGGGCGAAGCAATCAGCCCCAGCATTTT
few TRBJ2-7 TRBV6-6 . CASSFTTSSYEQYF TGTGCCAGCAGTTTCACGACAAGCTCCTACGAGCAGTACTTC
. TRBJ2-7 TRBV5-6 . CASSHGVGTYEQYF TGTGCCAGCAGTCACGGGGTGGGCACCTACGAGCAGTACTTC
. TRBJ2-2 TRBV19 . CASSMGRVAGELFF TGTGCCAGTAGTATGGGGCGGGTGGCCGGGGAGCTGTTTTTT
once TRBJ2-2 TRBV11-3 TRBD2 CASSPSGRGTGELFF TGTGCCAGCAGCCCAAGCGGGAGAGGCACCGGGGAGCTGTTTTTT
. TRBJ1-2 TRBV21-1 . CASSNSLNSEHYGYTF TGTGCCAGCAGCAATAGTCTTAACAGCGAACACTATGGCTACACCTTC
. TRBJ1-1 TRBV4-3 . CASSRITGFRGYEDTEAFF TGCGCCAGCAGCCGTATAACAGGGTTCAGGGGATATGAGGACACTGAAGCTTTCTTT
. TRBJ2-7 TRBV14 . CASSPRPGQEYEQYF TGTGCCAGCAGCCCCCGCCCGGGACAAGAGTACGAGCAGTACTTC
. TRBJ1-1 TRBV10-2 . CASRVFENTEAFF TGCGCCAGCAGGGTGTTCGAGAATACTGAAGCTTTCTTT